The rows below give T cell receptor beta chains drawn from one sample of a study of blood T cell repertoires in COVID-19. Only in-frame clones appear in the TCRdb table, and some are missing; sequencing was by immunoSEQ multiplex PCR. Here the sample spans 150,000 to 250,000 clones, 70% to 80% being singletons. The sequenced material came from peripheral blood. These receptors were taken from a middle-aged woman with COVID-19, enrolled during active disease. Both conserved end residues are part of each CDR3. Each record gives: D gene, clone size, V gene, J gene, CDR3 DNA, CDR3 protein. A D gene is named only where the DNA matches it firmly. Clone sizes are given selectively: once, few, many, or a class where the clone is expanded.

d_gene: .; abundance: .; v_gene: TRBV28; j_gene: TRBJ2-5; CDR3nt: TGTGCCAGCAGTCTGAGACTAGTTGGGGGCCAAGAGACCCAGTACTTC; CDR3aa: CASSLRLVGGQETQYF
d_gene: TRBD2; abundance: .; v_gene: TRBV10-1; j_gene: TRBJ2-1; CDR3nt: TGCGCCAGCAGCGATACCGGGACTAGCACCGACAATGAGCAGTTCTTC; CDR3aa: CASSDTGTSTDNEQFF
d_gene: TRBD1; abundance: .; v_gene: TRBV6-6; j_gene: TRBJ1-1; CDR3nt: TGTGCCAGCAGTCCGGGACAGCAGAACACTGAAGCTTTCTTT; CDR3aa: CASSPGQQNTEAFF
d_gene: .; abundance: .; v_gene: TRBV5-1; j_gene: TRBJ2-2; CDR3nt: TGCGCCAGCAAGTCCGGCACAGAGAACACCGGGGAGCTGTTTTTT; CDR3aa: CASKSGTENTGELFF
d_gene: TRBD2; abundance: .; v_gene: TRBV3-1/TRBV3-2; j_gene: TRBJ2-2; CDR3nt: TGTGCCAGCAGCCTACCCTTAGCGGGAGGGGAGACCGGGGAGCTGTTTTTT; CDR3aa: CASSLPLAGGETGELFF
d_gene: .; abundance: .; v_gene: TRBV6-5; j_gene: TRBJ1-1; CDR3nt: TGTGCCAGCAGTTACTCCCCGACTGAAACTGAAGCTTTCTTT; CDR3aa: CASSYSPTETEAFF
d_gene: TRBD1; abundance: .; v_gene: TRBV19; j_gene: TRBJ2-3; CDR3nt: TGTGCCAGTAGTCCCCGGGACAGGACCACAGATACGCAGTATTTT; CDR3aa: CASSPRDRTTDTQYF
d_gene: TRBD1; abundance: .; v_gene: TRBV4-1; j_gene: TRBJ1-3; CDR3nt: TGCGCCAGCAGCCCCAACGCCCCGGACAGGGGCTTTGGAAACACCATATATTTT; CDR3aa: CASSPNAPDRGFGNTIYF
d_gene: TRBD1; abundance: few; v_gene: TRBV6-5; j_gene: TRBJ2-7; CDR3nt: TGTGCCAGCAGCCGACAGGGAATCAACTACGAGCAGTACTTC; CDR3aa: CASSRQGINYEQYF
d_gene: TRBD2; abundance: .; v_gene: TRBV14; j_gene: TRBJ2-7; CDR3nt: TGTGCCAGCAGCCCTAGCGGCAGAAACTACGAGCAGTACTTC; CDR3aa: CASSPSGRNYEQYF
d_gene: .; abundance: .; v_gene: TRBV14; j_gene: TRBJ2-6; CDR3nt: TGTGCCAGCAGCCACAGGCAAGGGGTTTCTGGGGCCAACGTCCTGACTTTC; CDR3aa: CASSHRQGVSGANVLTF
d_gene: .; abundance: few; v_gene: TRBV6-4; j_gene: TRBJ2-2; CDR3nt: TGTGCCAGCAGTGCCTCGGGAGTGGACACCGGGGAGCTGTTTTTT; CDR3aa: CASSASGVDTGELFF